Included here is one T cell receptor beta chain sequence, with context. What it recognizes is unknown. These data come from a study of cytomegalovirus exposure and HLA in healthy donors. Study-level information: HLA-typed donors were the source of 82 million or so unique TCRs, which an early data release held. Study observations and caveats: In vitro assays verified that a few CMV-associated chains recognized CMV antigens specifically.

With 60 Vbeta and 13 Jbeta primers, the PCR was carried out. The method was immunoSEQ multiplex PCR; TCRdb's version includes in-frame clones alone and lacks a portion of them. The sample consists of over 75,000 clones, about four fifths of them appearing once. The CDR3 runs to 13 residues. CDR1 MNHEY and CDR2 SVGAGI come from the germline V gene. The V end lost 6 bases, the J end lost 4 bases, and 12 bases lay between the germline ends. The sample consisted of PBMCs. The clonotype was recovered from a male donor in good health and CMV-seropositive. This chain joins TRBV6-5 and TRBJ1-1; D might be TRBD1 (5 bases). CDR3 sequence reads: CASSAVGGTEAFF. The CDR3 nucleotides read TGTGCCAGCAGCGCCGTGGGGGGCACTGAAGCTTTCTTT.